These 21 T cell receptor beta chains originate from one sample sequenced in a study of blood T cell repertoires in COVID-19. Some clones are missing from TCRdb's copy, which holds only in-frame ones; the method was immunoSEQ multiplex PCR. The table has a few hundred thousand clones, about nine tenths seen once; the top ten hold around 7.9%. The specimen was PBMCs or T cells enriched from blood (not recorded which). The receptors come from a woman in her sixties who had recovered from COVID-19.

The chain carries TRBV27 and TRBJ1-1; possible D gene TRBD1, 5 bases. V was trimmed by 1 base and J by 4 bases, leaving 7 bases between them. Germline CDR1 and CDR2: MNHEY and SMNVEV (reference sequence). The CDR3 is 13 residues long. CDR3 loop: CASSLWRGTEAFF. CDR3 coding DNA: TGTGCCAGCAGTTTATGGAGGGGCACTGAAGCTTTCTTT.

This clone was counted once. The V and J genes are TRBV5-1 and TRBJ2-5; possibly TRBD1 for D (6 bases). Between the trimmed V and J ends, which lost 1 base and 1 base, there was a span of 29 bases. Germline CDR1 SGHRS, CDR2 YFSETQ. The CDR3 loop spans 21 amino acids. CDR3 residues: CASSLSVIGGGAVSFQETQYF. DNA of the CDR3: TGCGCCAGCAGCTTGTCGGTTATCGGTGGGGGCGCAGTTTCATTCCAAGAGACCCAGTACTTC.

This clone appeared a few times. The chain combines TRBV5-4 with TRBJ1-6; D is possibly TRBD1 (6 bases). The CDR3 extends over 13 amino acids. Germline V gives CDR1 SGHNT, CDR2 YYREEE (reference sequence). The V and J ends lost 4 bases and 10 bases respectively, with 12 bases between them. CDR3 sequence (DNA): TGTGCCAGCAGCCCATACAGGGACTCACCCCTCCACTTT. The encoded protein is CASSPYRDSPLHF.

The chain joins TRBV30 to TRBJ1-5, with no clear D. CDR3 length: 13 amino acids. Germline lookup yields CDR1 GTSNPN and CDR2 SVGIG (reference sequence). The V end was cut by 2 bases, the J end by 4 bases, with 9 bases between. The CDR3 DNA is TGTGCCTGGAGTATAAATGAGAATCAGCCCCAGCATTTT. Translated, it gives CAWSINENQPQHF. Supplemented by reference TRBV30 and TRBJ1-5, the full variable domain reads SQTIHQWPATLVQPVGSPLSLECTVEGTSNPNLYWYRQAAGRGLQLLFYSVGIGQISSEVPQNLSASRPQDRQFILSSKKLLLSDSGFYLCAWSINENQPQHFGDGTRLSIL.

The table lists this clone with a count of one. The chain employs TRBV5-1 and TRBJ2-2; the D gene is possibly TRBD1 (6 bases). V lost 0 bases and J 5 bases, leaving 14 bases between the germline ends. Germline CDR1 and CDR2: SGHRS and YFSETQ. CDR3 length equals 16 residues. The CDR3 spells CASSLVAGVVTGELFF. The CDR3 DNA reads TGCGCCAGCAGCTTGGTCGCAGGGGTTGTGACCGGGGAGCTGTTTTTT.

The J gene is TRBJ1-6, the V gene TRBV4-2; TRBD1 aligns across 7 bases. J lost 7 bases, V lost 3 bases, and 15 bases had no gene match. Looked up from germline, CDR1 is LGHNA and CDR2 is YNFKEQ. The CDR3 totals 18 residues. The CDR3 region has the DNA TGTGCCAGCAGCCACAGACAGGGTTCTCCCACCCAGAATTCACCCCTCCACTTT. It translates to CASSHRQGSPTQNSPLHF.

The chain uses TRBV3-1 (or the pseudogene TRBV3-2) and TRBJ2-1, with TRBD1 matching over 9 bases. V gave up 0 bases and J gave up 4 bases; unmatched junction bases: 4. CDR3 size: 16 residues. The germline V gene encodes CDR1 LGHDT and CDR2 YNNKEL (reference sequence). The CDR3 loop is CASSQEWGQGYNEQFF. CDR3 DNA sequence: TGTGCCAGCAGCCAAGAATGGGGACAGGGTTACAATGAGCAGTTCTTC.

The genes are TRBV5-8 and TRBJ2-5; D is ambiguous. Germline CDR1 is SGHTS and CDR2 is YDEGEE. V dropped 4 bases and J dropped 1 base, with 17 bases sitting between them. CDR3 length equals 16 residues. CDR3 DNA: TGTGCCAGCAGCCCTTTGGCAGGTGTAGGCCAAGAGACCCAGTACTTC. Amino acids: CASSPLAGVGQETQYF.

This chain joins TRBV6-5 and TRBJ2-3; D perhaps matches TRBD2 (5 bases). Looked up from germline, CDR1 is MNHEY and CDR2 is SVGAGI. The CDR3 is made up of 14 amino acids. The V end was cut by 8 bases, the J end by 7 bases, with 19 bases between. In nucleotides, the CDR3 is TGTGCCAGCGACTATAATTGGGGTCTAAATACGCAGTATTTT. Its translation: CASDYNWGLNTQYF.

J is TRBJ2-3 and V is TRBV5-4, with 8 bases identical to TRBD1. CDR3 length: 20 residues. In germline, CDR1 is SGHNT, CDR2 YYREEE (reference sequence). V was pared by 0 bases and J by 0 bases, with 15 bases of the junction left unmatched. CDR3 sequence: CASSLGGAGQVMASTDTQYF. In DNA form, the CDR3 reads TGTGCCAGCAGCTTGGGGGGGGCGGGACAGGTCATGGCCAGCACAGATACGCAGTATTTT.

The V call is TRBV28, the J call TRBJ1-2, with 7 bases matching TRBD1. Germline CDR1 is MDHEN and CDR2 is SYDVKM. Germline trimming cut 3 bases from V and 4 bases from J; bases unmatched to any gene: 5. This CDR3 spans 14 amino acids. In DNA, the CDR3 is TGTGCCAGCAGTTTGACTTCAGGGGGCTATGGCTACACCTTC. Translation gives CASSLTSGGYGYTF.

The chain carries TRBV5-6 and TRBJ1-3, with 11 nucleotides matching TRBD1. The CDR3 is 18 residues long. Germline V gene data show CDR1 as SGHDT and CDR2 as YYEEEE. Trimming removed 4 bases from V and 1 base from J; junction bases left unmatched: 10. The CDR3 protein is CASSRIPGTGGSGNTIYF. In DNA form, the CDR3 reads TGTGCCAGCAGCCGAATCCCTGGGACAGGGGGATCTGGAAACACCATATATTTT.

The V call is TRBV6-6, the J call TRBJ2-1; D is perhaps TRBD2 (6 bases). The CDR3 sequence is 13 residues long. The germline CDR1 and CDR2 sequences are MNHNY and SVGAGI (reference sequence). Trimming removed 7 bases at V and 4 bases at J, with 11 bases between. This chain's CDR3 is CASIDSGYNEQFF. In nucleotides, the CDR3 is TGTGCCAGCATTGACAGCGGGTACAATGAGCAGTTCTTC.

The CDR3 nucleotides read TGTGCCAGCAGTGACCTGCAGGGTAATCAGCCCCAGCATTTT. Protein: CASSDLQGNQPQHF. The gene calls are TRBV6-1 and TRBJ1-5, with a possible D match to TRBD1 (5 bases). The V gene lost 3 bases and the J gene lost 4 bases, with 10 bases spanning the gap. The CDR3 sequence is 14 residues long. The germline V gene has CDR1 MNHNS and CDR2 SASEGT.

The rearrangement uses TRBV24-1 and TRBJ2-3; 9 nucleotides agree with TRBD1. The CDR3 runs 14 residues. Losses at the gene ends were 7 bases for V and 3 bases for J; bases not matched to a gene: 4. Germline-derived CDR1 and CDR2 are KGHDR and SFDVKD. The CDR3 reads CATRDRGGTDTQYF. CDR3 in DNA: TGTGCCACCAGGGACAGGGGAGGTACAGATACGCAGTATTTT.

The genes are TRBV11-2 and TRBJ1-3, with D perhaps matching TRBD1 (6 bases). The CDR3 runs 14 residues. Germline values: CDR1 SGHAT, CDR2 FQNNGV. V was clipped by 5 bases and J by 4 bases, with 12 bases between them. CDR3 protein: CASSRDRIGNTIYF. In DNA form, the CDR3 reads TGTGCCAGCAGCCGAGACAGGATCGGAAACACCATATATTTT.

This clone occurred once. The CDR3 sequence is CASSSGSNEQFF. The DNA of the CDR3 is TGTGCCAGCAGCTCGGGATCCAATGAGCAGTTCTTC. The chain carries TRBV5-6 and TRBJ2-1; the D gene is possibly TRBD2 (5 bases). Germline CDR1 and CDR2: SGHDT and YYEEEE. This CDR3 spans 12 amino acids. Trimming removed 3 bases at V and 6 bases at J, with 7 bases between.

The gene calls are TRBV7-8 and TRBJ1-2, with no clear D. Germline-derived CDR1 and CDR2 are SGHVS and FQNEAQ. This CDR3 spans 14 amino acids. The V and J ends lost 1 base and 4 bases respectively, with 10 bases between them. The CDR3 bases are TGTGCCAGCAGCTTAGGTACAGCTTTCTATGGCTACACCTTC. Encoded protein: CASSLGTAFYGYTF.

This clone occurred once. A junction end diverges from the germline sequence, so it may reflect a read error. The chain couples TRBV3-1 (or the pseudogene TRBV3-2) to TRBJ2-7; 7 nucleotides agree with TRBD1. Germline V lookup: CDR1 LGHDT, CDR2 YNNKEL (reference sequence). CDR3 length: 13 amino acids. The CDR3 here is CVSSHRDSYEQYF. DNA of the CDR3: TGTGTCAGCAGCCATCGGGACAGCTACGAGCAGTACTTC.

The V call is TRBV28, the J call TRBJ1-1; no definite D call. V lost 2 bases and J 10 bases, leaving 14 bases between the germline ends. Germline-derived CDR1 and CDR2 are MDHEN and SYDVKM. The CDR3 is made up of 13 amino acids. The CDR3: CASSLKGEYGAFF. The CDR3 region has the DNA TGTGCCAGCAGTTTAAAGGGAGAGTATGGAGCTTTCTTT.

This clone was recorded once. The chain is built from TRBV5-1 and TRBJ1-1; 7 bases are a match to TRBD1. This CDR3 contains 17 residues. CDR1 is SGHRS and CDR2 is YFSETQ in the germline V gene. V shed 2 bases, J shed 0 bases, and the junction held 10 bases outside the gene matches. CDR3 in DNA: TGCGCCAGCAGCTTCGATGGTCTGGGACAGCTGAACACTGAAGCTTTCTTT. Its translation is CASSFDGLGQLNTEAFF. Full variable domain (remainder filled in from reference TRBV5-1 and TRBJ1-1): KAGVTQTPRYLIKTRGQQVTLSCSPISGHRSVSWYQQTPGQGLQFLFEYFSETQRNKGNFPGRFSGRQFSNSRSEMNVSTLELGDSALYLCASSFDGLGQLNTEAFFGQGTRLTVV.